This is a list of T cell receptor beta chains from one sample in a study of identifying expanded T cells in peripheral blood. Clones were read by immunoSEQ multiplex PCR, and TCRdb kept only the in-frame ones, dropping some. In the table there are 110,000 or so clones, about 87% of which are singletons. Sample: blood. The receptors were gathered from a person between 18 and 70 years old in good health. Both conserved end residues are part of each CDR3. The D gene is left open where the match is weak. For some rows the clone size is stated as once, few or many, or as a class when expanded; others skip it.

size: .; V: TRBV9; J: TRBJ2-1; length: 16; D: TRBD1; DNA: TGTGCCAGCAGCGAACGGACAGGGCATTCCTACAATGAGCAGTTCTTC; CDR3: CASSERTGHSYNEQFF
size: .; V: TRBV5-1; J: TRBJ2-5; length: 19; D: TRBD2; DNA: TGCGCCAGCAGCGTGAAAGGACTAGCGGGAGGGATATTCCAAGAGACCCAGTACTTC; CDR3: CASSVKGLAGGIFQETQYF
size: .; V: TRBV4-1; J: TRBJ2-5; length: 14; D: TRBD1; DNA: TGCGCCAGCAGCCAAGCAGGGGGCGCGGAGACCCAGTACTTC; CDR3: CASSQAGGAETQYF
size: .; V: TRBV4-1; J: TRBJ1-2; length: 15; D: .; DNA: TGCGCCAGCAGCCAAGCCTTGGGCAGGTACTATGGCTACACCTTC; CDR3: CASSQALGRYYGYTF
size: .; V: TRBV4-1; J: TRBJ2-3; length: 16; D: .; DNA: TGCGCCAGCAGCCAGCAGGAAACTACTAGCACAGATACGCAGTATTTT; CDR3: CASSQQETTSTDTQYF
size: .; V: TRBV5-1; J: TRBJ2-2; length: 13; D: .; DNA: TGCGCCAGCAGCTCGATGATCACCGGGGAGCTGTTTTTT; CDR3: CASSSMITGELFF
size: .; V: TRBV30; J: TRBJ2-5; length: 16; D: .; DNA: TGTGCCTGGAGGGCCAGAAGGGAACCTGGCCAAGAGACCCAGTACTTC; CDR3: CAWRARREPGQETQYF
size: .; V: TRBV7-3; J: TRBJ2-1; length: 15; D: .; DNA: TGTGCCAGCAGTTTAACAGGAATAAGAGCGTACGAGCAGTTCTTC; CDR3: CASSLTGIRAYEQFF
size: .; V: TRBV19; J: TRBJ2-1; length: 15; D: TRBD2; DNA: TGTGCCAGTAGTATAGGAACTAGCGGGAGTAATGAGCAGTTCTTC; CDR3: CASSIGTSGSNEQFF
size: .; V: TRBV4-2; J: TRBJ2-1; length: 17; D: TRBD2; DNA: TGTGCCAGCAGCCAAGATTCCGGGACTAGCGGAAGGAATGAGCAGTTCTTC; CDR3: CASSQDSGTSGRNEQFF
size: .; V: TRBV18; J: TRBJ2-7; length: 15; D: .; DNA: TGTGCCAGCTCATCCATCATGGGGGCCTCCTACGAGCAGTACTTC; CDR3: CASSSIMGASYEQYF
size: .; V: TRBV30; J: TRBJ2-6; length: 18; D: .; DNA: TGTGCCTGGAGTCCCTTGGGGACGCTTATCTCTGGGGCCAACGTCCTGACTTTC; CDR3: CAWSPLGTLISGANVLTF
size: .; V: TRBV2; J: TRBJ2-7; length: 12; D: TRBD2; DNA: TGTGCCTTCTCGGGACTAGCGAAAGAGCAGTACTTC; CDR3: CAFSGLAKEQYF
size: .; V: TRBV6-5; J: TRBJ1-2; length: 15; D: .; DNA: TGTGCCAGCGCTGGGGGATCTATAGCTAACTATGGCTACACCTTC; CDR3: CASAGGSIANYGYTF
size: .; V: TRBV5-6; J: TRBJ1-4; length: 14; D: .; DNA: TGTGCCAGCAGCTTAGGGCCACAGGGAGAAAAACTGTTTTTT; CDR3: CASSLGPQGEKLFF
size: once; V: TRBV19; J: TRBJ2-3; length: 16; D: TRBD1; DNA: TGTGCCAGTAGCGGACAGGGTGGGTCTAGCACAGATACGCAGTATTTT; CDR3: CASSGQGGSSTDTQYF
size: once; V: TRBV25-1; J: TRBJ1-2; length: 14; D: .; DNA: TGTGCCAGCAGTGAATCTCCCGGGTTTGGTGGCTACACCTTC; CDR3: CASSESPGFGGYTF
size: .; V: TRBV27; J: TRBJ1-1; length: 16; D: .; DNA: TGTGCCAGCAGTTTACTAACGGGGGGGCTGAACACTGAAGCTTTCTTT; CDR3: CASSLLTGGLNTEAFF
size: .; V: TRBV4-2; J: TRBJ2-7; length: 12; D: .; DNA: TGTGCCAGCAGCCAAGATTTCGCGAAGCAGTACTTC; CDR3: CASSQDFAKQYF
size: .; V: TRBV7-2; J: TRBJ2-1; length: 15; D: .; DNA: TGTGCCAGCAGCCCCCGCAGGGTCGTTAGTAATGAGCAGTTCTTC; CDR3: CASSPRRVVSNEQFF
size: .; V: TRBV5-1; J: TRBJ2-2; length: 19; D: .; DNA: TGCGCCAGCAGCTTCGGGGGGCTGGCAGGGGCCCTAGTCACCGGGGAGCTGTTTTTT; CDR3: CASSFGGLAGALVTGELFF
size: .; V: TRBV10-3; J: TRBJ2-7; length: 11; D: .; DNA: TGTGCCATCAAGGGAGAGTACGAGCAGTACTTC; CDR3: CAIKGEYEQYF
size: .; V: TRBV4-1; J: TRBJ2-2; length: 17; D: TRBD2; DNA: TGCGCCAGCAGCCAACAACTAGCGGGAGTAAACACCGGGGAGCTGTTTTTT; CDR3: CASSQQLAGVNTGELFF
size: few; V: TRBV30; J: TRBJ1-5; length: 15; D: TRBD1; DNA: TGTGCCTGGAGCTCCCCCAGGGGGCTTGATCAGCCCCAGCATTTT; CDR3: CAWSSPRGLDQPQHF
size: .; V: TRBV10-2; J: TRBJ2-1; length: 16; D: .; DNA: TGCGCCAGCGGGACCGTGGCTAGATTCGCCTACAATGAGCAGTTCTTC; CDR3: CASGTVARFAYNEQFF
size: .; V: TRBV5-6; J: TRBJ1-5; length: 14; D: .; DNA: TGTGCCAGCAGCTTGGGACCACCGGATCAGCCCCAGCATTTT; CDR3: CASSLGPPDQPQHF
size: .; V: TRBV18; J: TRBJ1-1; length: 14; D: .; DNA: TGTGCCAGCTCACCCCTATCGGGGAACACTGAAGCTTTCTTT; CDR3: CASSPLSGNTEAFF
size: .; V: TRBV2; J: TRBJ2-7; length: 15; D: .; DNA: TGTGCCAGCAGTGCCCCGGGGCCTCCTCTGGGAGAGCAGTACTTC; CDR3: CASSAPGPPLGEQYF
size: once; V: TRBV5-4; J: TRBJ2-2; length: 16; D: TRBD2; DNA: TGTGCCAGCAGACCTGGAGGGAGGGCTAACACCGGGGAGCTGTTTTTT; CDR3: CASRPGGRANTGELFF
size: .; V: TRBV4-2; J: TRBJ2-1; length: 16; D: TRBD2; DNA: TGTGCCAGCAGCTTACCGGCGGCGGGAGGGCCGATTGAGCAGTTCTTC; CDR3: CASSLPAAGGPIEQFF
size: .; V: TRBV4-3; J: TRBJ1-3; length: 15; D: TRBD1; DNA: TGCGCCAGCAGCCAAGCAGGGGGATATGGAAACACCATATATTTT; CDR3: CASSQAGGYGNTIYF
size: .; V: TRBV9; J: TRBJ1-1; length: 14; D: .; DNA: TGTGCCAGCAGCGTAGAAGGCAGGAACACTGAAGCTTTCTTT; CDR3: CASSVEGRNTEAFF
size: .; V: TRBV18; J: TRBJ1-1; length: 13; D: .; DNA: TGTGCCAGCTCACCAGTTTCGGGCACTGAAGCTTTCTTT; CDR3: CASSPVSGTEAFF
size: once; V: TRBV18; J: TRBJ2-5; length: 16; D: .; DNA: TGTGCCAGCTCACTCCCCCCTCAGTCCCACCAAGAGACCCAGTACTTC; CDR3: CASSLPPQSHQETQYF
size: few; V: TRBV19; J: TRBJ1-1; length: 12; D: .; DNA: TGTGCCAGTAGTATGCTGAACACTGAAGCTTTCTTT; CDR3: CASSMLNTEAFF
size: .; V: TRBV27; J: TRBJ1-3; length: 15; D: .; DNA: TGTGCCAGCAGTATATCCCGGGACGGAGGAAACACCATATATTTT; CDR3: CASSISRDGGNTIYF
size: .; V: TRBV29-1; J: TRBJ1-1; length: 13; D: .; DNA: TGCAGCGTATCATCTTCAAGAAACACTGAAGCTTTCTTT; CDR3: CSVSSSRNTEAFF
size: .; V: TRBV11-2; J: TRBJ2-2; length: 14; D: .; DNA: TGTGCCAGCAATCCGGACGGAGACACCGGGGAGCTGTTTTTT; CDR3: CASNPDGDTGELFF
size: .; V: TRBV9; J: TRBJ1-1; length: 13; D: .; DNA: TGTGCCAGCAGTTGGCGGGAGAACACTGAAGCTTTCTTT; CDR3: CASSWRENTEAFF
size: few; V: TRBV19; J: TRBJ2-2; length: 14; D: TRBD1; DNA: TGTGCCAGTGGGACAGCGGTGAACACCGGGGAGCTGTTTTTT; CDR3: CASGTAVNTGELFF
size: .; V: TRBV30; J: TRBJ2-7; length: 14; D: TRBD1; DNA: TGTGCCTGGAGTCCCGACAGGGAACCCTACGAGCAGTACTTC; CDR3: CAWSPDREPYEQYF
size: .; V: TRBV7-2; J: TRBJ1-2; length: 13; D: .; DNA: TGTGCCAGCAGCTTTCACAGGGACTATGGCTACACCTTC; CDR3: CASSFHRDYGYTF
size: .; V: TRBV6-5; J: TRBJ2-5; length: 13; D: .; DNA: TGTGCCAGCAGTTACTATGGGGAGGAGACCCAGTACTTC; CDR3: CASSYYGEETQYF
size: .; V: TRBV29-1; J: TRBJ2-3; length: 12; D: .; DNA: TGCAGCGTTAACCAGAACGGGGATACGCAGTATTTT; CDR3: CSVNQNGDTQYF
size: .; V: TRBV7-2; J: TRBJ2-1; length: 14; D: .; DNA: TGTGCCAGCAGCTTATCCAGGGGCCACAATGAGCAGTTCTTC; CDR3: CASSLSRGHNEQFF
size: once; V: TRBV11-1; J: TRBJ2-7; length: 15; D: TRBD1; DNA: TGTGCCAGCAGCCCGCGGACAGGGTTAACCTACGAGCAGTACTTC; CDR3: CASSPRTGLTYEQYF
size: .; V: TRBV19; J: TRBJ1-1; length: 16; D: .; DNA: TGTGCCAGTAAGCGATCTCTGAGGGGGGGGAACACTGAAGCTTTCTTT; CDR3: CASKRSLRGGNTEAFF
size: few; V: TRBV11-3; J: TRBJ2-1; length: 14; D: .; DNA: TGTGCCAGCAGCCTATTACAAGGGAACAATGAGCAGTTCTTC; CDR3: CASSLLQGNNEQFF
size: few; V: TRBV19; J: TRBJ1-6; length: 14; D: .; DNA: TGTGCCAGTAGTACTATCTGGGCTAAGTCACCCCTCCACTTT; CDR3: CASSTIWAKSPLHF